The rows below give T cell receptor beta chains drawn from one sample of a study of control samples from healthy donors and cancer patients. Produced via immunoSEQ multiplex PCR; TCRdb's table is partial and in-frame only. The sample gives about 80,000 clones, 80% to 90% of which show up once; under 14% is in the top ten. Sequencing used PBMCs. All receptors come from a man aged 60-69 years with head and neck cancer. Both conserved end residues are part of each CDR3. Fields, in order: V gene, D gene, J gene, clone size, CDR3 DNA, CDR3 protein. The D gene is left open where the match is weak. The size of a clone is reported for some rows only, either as once, few or many, or as a class for expanded clones.

V: TRBV19
D: .
J: TRBJ1-1
size: .
DNA: TGTGCCAGTAGTTACCGGGGTCGGCGAAACACTGAAGCTTTCTTT
CDR3: CASSYRGRRNTEAFF

V: TRBV6-2/TRBV6-3
D: TRBD2
J: TRBJ2-5
size: .
DNA: TGTGCCAGCAGTGACGGTGGACTAGGAGGACAAGAGACCCAGTACTTC
CDR3: CASSDGGLGGQETQYF

V: TRBV19
D: .
J: TRBJ1-5
size: .
DNA: TGTGCCAGTAGCATGAATAGTCGGGGCAATCAGCCCCAGCATTTT
CDR3: CASSMNSRGNQPQHF

V: TRBV5-4
D: .
J: TRBJ2-7
size: .
DNA: TGTGCCAGCAGCTTGGGGACTACAGTCTACGAGCAGTACTTC
CDR3: CASSLGTTVYEQYF

V: TRBV7-9
D: TRBD1
J: TRBJ1-3
size: .
DNA: TGTGCCAGCAGCTCGGGACAGATCATTGGAAACACCATATATTTT
CDR3: CASSSGQIIGNTIYF

V: TRBV4-1
D: .
J: TRBJ1-2
size: .
DNA: TGCGCCAGCAGCCAAGGGGAATCCTATGGTGGCTACACCTTC
CDR3: CASSQGESYGGYTF

V: TRBV6-1
D: .
J: TRBJ1-6
size: .
DNA: TGTGCCAGCAGTGAAGCCGGATCTATTGGGAATTCACCCCTCCACTTT
CDR3: CASSEAGSIGNSPLHF

V: TRBV10-3
D: .
J: TRBJ1-3
size: .
DNA: TGTGCCATCGGCGCCCGTGGAGACTCTGGAAACACCATATATTTT
CDR3: CAIGARGDSGNTIYF

V: TRBV5-1
D: .
J: TRBJ2-6
size: .
DNA: TGCGCCAGCAGCTTGACGACAGACCCGCACTCTGGGGCCAACGTCCTGACTTTC
CDR3: CASSLTTDPHSGANVLTF

V: TRBV7-9
D: TRBD1
J: TRBJ2-7
size: .
DNA: TGTGCCAGCAGCCGACAGGGAAGGCTATCCTACGAGCAGTACTTC
CDR3: CASSRQGRLSYEQYF

V: TRBV4-2
D: TRBD1
J: TRBJ2-7
size: .
DNA: TGTGCCAGCAGCCAAGGTCAAGGACAGGGAGCCGAGCAGTACTTC
CDR3: CASSQGQGQGAEQYF

V: TRBV7-8
D: .
J: TRBJ2-1
size: .
DNA: TGTGCCAGCAGCTTACAGGCGGGGAATGAGCAGTTCTTC
CDR3: CASSLQAGNEQFF

V: TRBV7-8
D: TRBD1
J: TRBJ1-2
size: .
DNA: TGTGCCAGCAGCTTTCGTCCGGGACAGGGTGATTATGGCTACACCTTC
CDR3: CASSFRPGQGDYGYTF

V: TRBV28
D: .
J: TRBJ2-7
size: once
DNA: TGTGCCAGCAACCAATGGGGTAGAGTCTACGAGCAGTACTTC
CDR3: CASNQWGRVYEQYF

V: TRBV5-6
D: TRBD2
J: TRBJ2-3
size: .
DNA: TGTGCCAGCAGCTCCGGGACTAGCGGCACAGATACGCAGTATTTT
CDR3: CASSSGTSGTDTQYF

V: TRBV28
D: .
J: TRBJ2-3
size: .
DNA: TGTGCCAGCAGTCCTCGAGATACGCAGTATTTT
CDR3: CASSPRDTQYF

V: TRBV20-1
D: TRBD1
J: TRBJ2-1
size: .
DNA: TGCAGTGCTAGGGGGACAGCCTCCGTGCTCTTC
CDR3: CSARGTASVLF

V: TRBV27
D: TRBD2
J: TRBJ2-1
size: .
DNA: TGTGCCAGCAGTTTATTTGCTAGCGGGAGTATCAACAATGAGCAGTTCTTC
CDR3: CASSLFASGSINNEQFF

V: TRBV5-1
D: TRBD2
J: TRBJ2-1
size: once
DNA: TGCGCCAGCAGCTCGGGACTAGCGGGAGGGCCGAATGAGCAGTTCTTC
CDR3: CASSSGLAGGPNEQFF

V: TRBV28
D: .
J: TRBJ2-5
size: once
DNA: TGTGCCAGCAGCCCCTTAGGAAACGGGGTAGGCCAAGAGACCCAGTACTTC
CDR3: CASSPLGNGVGQETQYF

V: TRBV2
D: TRBD2
J: TRBJ2-1
size: .
DNA: TGTGCCAGCAGTGACCGGGGGGATGAGCAGTTCTTC
CDR3: CASSDRGDEQFF

V: TRBV27
D: .
J: TRBJ2-2
size: few
DNA: .
CDR3: CASSFGAGELFF

V: TRBV9
D: .
J: TRBJ2-7
size: .
DNA: TGTGCCAGCAGCCCCGGGACCTACTACGAGCAGTACTTC
CDR3: CASSPGTYYEQYF

V: TRBV5-8
D: .
J: TRBJ2-2
size: .
DNA: TGTGCCAGCAGCTTGGTGTGGGGACACTCGAGGAACACCGGGGAGCTGTTTTTT
CDR3: CASSLVWGHSRNTGELFF

V: TRBV11-2
D: TRBD1
J: TRBJ2-4
size: .
DNA: TGTGCCAGCAGCTTCGGGACAGGGGGAAACATTCAGTACTTC
CDR3: CASSFGTGGNIQYF

V: TRBV2
D: .
J: TRBJ1-6
size: .
DNA: TGTGCCAGCAGTGTGGACAGTTACCTTCATTCACCCCTCCACTTT
CDR3: CASSVDSYLHSPLHF

V: TRBV9
D: TRBD1
J: TRBJ2-1
size: .
DNA: TGTGCCAGCAGCGTAGTGGCACGGGACAGGGCCTACAATGAGCAGTTCTTC
CDR3: CASSVVARDRAYNEQFF

V: TRBV5-4
D: .
J: TRBJ2-5
size: once
DNA: TGTGCCAGCAGCTTGGTGGGGCAGGGTGATGCGGGGCTGAAGACCCAGTACTTC
CDR3: CASSLVGQGDAGLKTQYF

V: TRBV5-1
D: TRBD2
J: TRBJ2-7
size: .
DNA: TGCGCCAGCAGCTTAGCTCTAGCGGGAGGCGCCTACGAGCAGTACTTC
CDR3: CASSLALAGGAYEQYF

V: TRBV6-5
D: TRBD1
J: TRBJ1-1
size: few
DNA: TGTGCCAGCAGTTCCTCCTACAGGGGACGGGGCACTGAAGCTTTCTTT
CDR3: CASSSSYRGRGTEAFF

V: TRBV27
D: .
J: TRBJ1-2
size: .
DNA: TGTGCCAGCAACACGCGGTACCAGGGTTCTAACTATGGCTACACCTTC
CDR3: CASNTRYQGSNYGYTF

V: TRBV19
D: .
J: TRBJ1-5
size: .
DNA: TGTGCCAGTAGTGAACAGGGCAATCAGCCCCAGCATTTT
CDR3: CASSEQGNQPQHF

V: TRBV3-1/TRBV3-2
D: .
J: TRBJ2-7
size: once
DNA: TGTGCCAGCAGCCAACTTTCCGGGACTTTCTACGAGCAGTACTTC
CDR3: CASSQLSGTFYEQYF

V: TRBV28
D: .
J: TRBJ1-5
size: .
DNA: TGTGCCAGCATTCCCACTGGGACAACTCAGCCCCAGCATTTT
CDR3: CASIPTGTTQPQHF

V: TRBV6-6
D: TRBD1
J: TRBJ2-7
size: .
DNA: TGTGCCACTTCCGGGACAGGGTTGAACGAGCAGTACTTC
CDR3: CATSGTGLNEQYF

V: TRBV27
D: .
J: TRBJ1-5
size: .
DNA: TGTGCCAGCAGTTTATCGCTTGGGACAAGCAATCAGCCCCAGCATTTT
CDR3: CASSLSLGTSNQPQHF

V: TRBV6-1
D: TRBD1
J: TRBJ2-1
size: .
DNA: TGTGCCAGCAGTGTGGGCCATTTTATGACAGGGCCCTACAATGAGCAGTTCTTC
CDR3: CASSVGHFMTGPYNEQFF

V: TRBV4-2
D: .
J: TRBJ2-1
size: .
DNA: TGTGCCAGCATGTATAGCCCGAGGGGTAATGAGCAGTTCTTC
CDR3: CASMYSPRGNEQFF

V: TRBV27
D: .
J: TRBJ2-7
size: .
DNA: TGTGCCAGCAGTTTAGCGGCTAACTACGAGCAGTACTTC
CDR3: CASSLAANYEQYF

V: TRBV5-1
D: TRBD1
J: TRBJ1-2
size: .
DNA: TGCGCCAGCAGCTTGGATCAGGGGGCTAACTATGGCTACACCTTC
CDR3: CASSLDQGANYGYTF

V: TRBV13
D: TRBD2
J: TRBJ2-7
size: once
DNA: TGTGCCAGCAGCTTAGAATCCCCAGCGGGGGGCTACGAGCAGTACTTC
CDR3: CASSLESPAGGYEQYF

V: TRBV27
D: .
J: TRBJ1-1
size: .
DNA: TGTGCCAGCGGGCCATATTGGGGGGGCACTGAAGCTTTCTTT
CDR3: CASGPYWGGTEAFF

V: TRBV28
D: .
J: TRBJ1-2
size: .
DNA: TGTGCCAGCAGTTTATGGGAAGGAAACTATGGCTACACCTTC
CDR3: CASSLWEGNYGYTF

V: TRBV6-1
D: .
J: TRBJ1-4
size: .
DNA: TGTGCCAGCAGTGAATTTGAGACCCGAGGAGAAAAACTGTTTTTT
CDR3: CASSEFETRGEKLFF

V: TRBV30
D: .
J: TRBJ2-6
size: .
DNA: TGTGCCTGGAGTAAAACAGGCTCTGGGGCCAACGTCCTGACTTTC
CDR3: CAWSKTGSGANVLTF

V: TRBV19
D: TRBD1
J: TRBJ2-3
size: few
DNA: TGTGCCAGTAGCCGAGAGGGGGCGGGTACGCAGTATTTT
CDR3: CASSREGAGTQYF

V: TRBV19
D: .
J: TRBJ1-4
size: .
DNA: TGTGCCAGTAGTATATGGGCAACTAATGAAAAACTGTTTTTT
CDR3: CASSIWATNEKLFF

V: TRBV2
D: .
J: TRBJ1-2
size: .
DNA: TGTGCCAGCAGTGAAGTCAAGGTCGTAAATGGCTACACCTTC
CDR3: CASSEVKVVNGYTF

V: TRBV13
D: .
J: TRBJ2-7
size: .
DNA: TGTGCCAGCAGCTTAGTAGGGCAGGGTGTACCCTACGAGCAGTACTTC
CDR3: CASSLVGQGVPYEQYF

V: TRBV2
D: TRBD1
J: TRBJ2-1
size: .
DNA: TGTGCCAGCAGCGACACTGGACAGGCCCTACAGCAGTTCTTC
CDR3: CASSDTGQALQQFF

V: TRBV7-9
D: .
J: TRBJ2-1
size: once
DNA: TGTGCCAGCAGCTATACGGAAAGGGACTCTGAGCAGTTCTTC
CDR3: CASSYTERDSEQFF

V: TRBV28
D: TRBD1
J: TRBJ2-6
size: .
DNA: TGTGCCAGCAGGGGGGCACAGGGGCTCTCTGGGGCCAACGTCCTGACTTTC
CDR3: CASRGAQGLSGANVLTF